The 17 T cell receptor beta chains reported below all come from one sample, sequenced in a study of blood T cells in healthy people across ages. Then a second PCR, running roughly 7 to 11 cycles, was carried out with a sample-barcoded 5' primer and a J-beta primer mix. Via MiXCR, TCRdb re-called the 5' RACE reads, giving one row per CDR3 protein. Of about 640,000 distinct CDR3 sequences in the sample, roughly 50% were seen once. Sequencing used blood. Source of these receptors: a man in his sixties in good health.

Only a few counts were recorded for this clonotype. The DNA for the CDR3 is TGTGCCAGCAGTGAGCGCGGGAGGCCCAATGAAAAACTGTTTTTT. Translation: CASSERGRPNEKLFF. The rearrangement links TRBV25-1 to TRBJ1-4; D gene uncertain. Trimming cost V 3 bases and J 5 bases, with 13 bases left between them. Germline V gives CDR1 MGHDK, CDR2 SYGVNS. This CDR3 contains 15 residues.

This clonotype has a count of ten or more. The chain recombines TRBV20-1 with TRBJ2-1; the D gene is possibly TRBD2 (6 bases). V lost 4 bases and J lost 7, with 14 bases in between. Per germline, CDR1 DFQATT and CDR2 SNEGSKA (reference sequence). The CDR3 spans 13 residues. CDR3 nucleotide sequence: TGCAGTGCTACAGTGGCGGGGACTAATGAGCAGTTCTTC. This sequence encodes CSATVAGTNEQFF.

This clonotype showed up just a few times. The chain has TRBV9 and TRBJ1-6, with no clear D. CDR3 size: 14 residues. V lost 4 bases and J 10 bases, leaving 15 bases between the germline ends. Germline CDR1 is SGDLS and CDR2 is YYNGEE. The CDR3 DNA follows: TGTGCCAGCAGCCCCAGCGACCCTGACTCACCCCTCCACTTT. Translated: CASSPSDPDSPLHF.

This clonotype was detected only a few times. This chain joins TRBV15 and TRBJ2-4; D might be TRBD1 (6 bases). The DNA end favors TRBJ2-7, so the J call may be wrong. Germline loops: CDR1 LNHNV, CDR2 YYDKDF (reference sequence). The CDR3 consists of 15 residues. CDR3 residues: CATSRDLQGPYEQYF. In DNA, the CDR3 is TGTGCCACCAGCAGAGATTTACAGGGACCCTACGAGCAGTACTTC.

The V and J genes are TRBV28 and TRBJ1-2; D call uncertain. Trimming pared 8 bases from V and 5 bases from J, leaving 18 bases between. Per germline, CDR1 MDHEN and CDR2 SYDVKM. CDR3 size: 14 residues. CDR3 residues: CASLPPSRAYGYTF. The CDR3 DNA reads TGTGCCAGCTTGCCCCCTTCCCGCGCGTATGGCTACACCTTC.

V and J are TRBV7-9 and TRBJ1-5; TRBD1 aligns across 8 bases. Germline V gene data show CDR1 as SEHNR and CDR2 as FQNEAQ (reference sequence). The CDR3 contains 16 residues. The V gene end was trimmed by 0 bases and the J gene end by 4 bases; junction bases not matched to a gene: 5. CDR3 in amino acids: CASSLALDRANQPQHF. CDR3 bases: TGTGCCAGCAGCTTAGCGTTGGACAGGGCTAATCAGCCCCAGCATTTT.

The rearrangement joins TRBV5-5 to TRBJ2-1, with TRBD1 matching over 10 bases. CDR1 is SGHKS and CDR2 is YYEKEE in the germline V gene (reference sequence). The CDR3 runs 15 residues. V gave up 5 bases and J gave up 5 bases; unmatched junction bases: 7. CDR3: CASSRGDRGDNEQFF. CDR3 nucleotide sequence: TGTGCCAGCAGTCGTGGGGACAGGGGTGACAATGAGCAGTTCTTC.

V gene TRBV7-9 combines with J gene TRBJ2-1, with 12 bases matching TRBD1. V lost 5 bases to trimming and J lost 6 bases; unmatched junction nucleotides: 8. The CDR3 runs to 16 residues. The germline CDR1 and CDR2 sequences are SEHNR and FQNEAQ (reference sequence). DNA for the CDR3: TGTGCCAGCAGCCTTCCGGGACAGGGGGCAGTCAATGAGCAGTTCTTC. Translation: CASSLPGQGAVNEQFF.

This clonotype turned up a few times. The J gene is TRBJ2-7, the V gene TRBV20-1; D not resolved. V lost 0 bases, J lost 3 bases, and 6 bases lay in between. This CDR3 has 12 amino acids. Per the germline V gene, CDR1 is DFQATT and CDR2 is SNEGSKA (reference sequence). CDR3 loop: CSARDPFYEQYF. The CDR3, as DNA: TGCAGTGCTAGAGATCCCTTCTACGAGCAGTACTTC.

The table lists this clonotype with a few counts. The J gene is TRBJ1-6, the V gene TRBV12-3 or TRBV12-4, with 7 bases that match TRBD1. Trimming at V came to 6 bases and at J to 10 bases, leaving 9 bases not matched to a gene. The CDR3 has 14 amino acids. The DNA of the CDR3 is TGTGCCAGCAGCAAGACAGGGTTCCCCTCACCCCTCCACTTT. This translates into CASSKTGFPSPLHF.

This clonotype was recorded a few times. The rearrangement joins TRBV5-1 to TRBJ2-3, with 11 bases identical to TRBD2. V trimming: 2 bases; J trimming: 2 bases; junction bases outside the gene matches: 1. Looked up from germline, CDR1 is SGHRS and CDR2 is YFSETQ. The CDR3 totals 15 residues. The CDR3, as DNA: TGCGCCAGCAGCTTTAGCGGGGGGGCCACAGATACGCAGTATTTT. It yields the protein CASSFSGGATDTQYF. Supplemented by reference TRBV5-1 and TRBJ2-3, the full variable domain reads KAGVTQTPRYLIKTRGQQVTLSCSPISGHRSVSWYQQTPGQGLQFLFEYFSETQRNKGNFPGRFSGRQFSNSRSEMNVSTLELGDSALYLCASSFSGGATDTQYFGPGTRLTVL.

The chain joins TRBV2 to TRBJ2-5; D is undetermined. The V gene lost 4 bases and the J gene lost 2 bases, with 8 bases spanning the gap. Germline loops: CDR1 SNHLY, CDR2 FYNNEI. The CDR3 runs 13 residues. In DNA form, the CDR3 reads TGTGCCAGCAGTGGGGTCAGGCAAGAGACCCAGTACTTC. Protein: CASSGVRQETQYF.

The J gene is TRBJ2-5, the V gene TRBV5-1; D is unresolved. Germline V CDR1 and CDR2: SGHRS, YFSETQ. Trimming removed 4 bases at V and 2 bases at J, with 18 bases between. The CDR3 consists of 16 residues. CDR3 sequence (DNA): TGCGCCAGCAGCCTTAGACCTTCCGGAACGCAAGAGACCCAGTACTTC. Translated, it gives CASSLRPSGTQETQYF.

This clonotype was counted only a few times. The chain joins TRBV12-3 or TRBV12-4 to TRBJ2-4; 10 nucleotides line up with TRBD2. V lost 3 bases, J lost 1 base, and 15 bases stayed unmatched. This CDR3 is built from 20 residues. The CDR3 is CASSFVLTSGLSGAKNIQYF. CDR3 DNA sequence: TGTGCCAGCAGTTTTGTTCTGACTAGCGGGCTCTCTGGGGCCAAAAACATTCAGTACTTC.

V gene TRBV3-1 combines with J gene TRBJ1-2, with unresolved D. Germline CDR1 LGHDT, CDR2 YNNKEL (reference sequence). Trimming left V 0 bases short and J 0 bases short, with 8 bases between. The CDR3 covers 15 residues. In DNA form, the CDR3 reads TGTGCCAGCAGCCAAGACGCCCTCGCTAACTATGGCTACACCTTC. This sequence encodes CASSQDALANYGYTF.

V is TRBV25-1 and J is TRBJ2-2; maybe TRBD1 (6 bases). V lost 6 bases to trimming and J lost 7 bases, with 12 bases between them. The CDR3 length is 13 residues. Germline CDR1 reads MGHDK; CDR2 reads SYGVNS. The CDR3 spells CASSTQGGGELFF. The CDR3 nucleotides are TGTGCCAGCAGCACACAGGGTGGCGGGGAGCTGTTTTTT.

The rearrangement uses TRBV18 and TRBJ2-7, with D tentatively TRBD1 (7 bases). The V and J ends lost 1 base and 2 bases respectively, with 15 bases between them. This CDR3 contains 16 residues. Germline assignment: CDR1 KGHSH and CDR2 LQKENI. The CDR3 protein is CASSPQGAGGTYEQYF. The CDR3 DNA reads TGTGCCAGCTCACCACAGGGGGCAGGGGGGACCTACGAGCAGTACTTC. The entire variable domain, with the rest obtained from reference TRBV18 and TRBJ2-7, is as follows: NAGVMQNPRHLVRRRGQEARLRCSPMKGHSHVYWYRQLPEEGLKFMVYLQKENIIDESGMPKERFSAEFPKEGPSILRIQQVVRGDSAAYFCASSPQGAGGTYEQYFGPGTRLTVT.